This is a list of T cell receptor beta chains from one sample in a study of naive CD8 T cells in extremely preterm neonates. Sequencing used immunoSEQ multiplex PCR; TCRdb keeps in-frame clones, though not all of them. The sample has some 6,500 clones; approximately 98% are singletons. Sequencing was performed on naive CD8+ T cells from blood. All receptors derive from a human donor in good health. Both conserved end residues are trimmed from each CDR3.

>TRBV19|TRBJ1-2|12
ASSIGQGIIGYT
>TRBV13|TRBJ2-3|14
ASSLRWGGSTDTQY
>TRBV4-3|TRBJ2-7|14
ASSQEMSRTGYEQY
>TRBV4-1|TRBJ1-1|13
ASSPSGQMNTEAF
>TRBV9|TRBJ1-5|13
ASSAGRDSNQPQH
>TRBV6-5|TRBJ2-5|12
ASSYSGGGETQY
>TRBV11-2|TRBJ1-3|14
ASSSLDRGAGNTIY
>TRBV15|TRBJ2-7|13
ATSRSRQGGHEQY
>TRBV29-1|TRBJ2-7|12
SVGGGQGSYEQY
>TRBV27|TRBJ2-2|10
ASSLFAGELF
>TRBV10-3|TRBJ2-7|10
ATDEQGYEQY
>TRBV4-1|TRBJ1-6|13
ASSQQGRYNSPLH
>TRBV29-1|TRBJ1-1|12
SVYRDREGTEAF
>TRBV9|TRBJ1-1|12
ASSPQGAGTEAF
>TRBV30|TRBJ1-1|9
AWSSYTEAF
>TRBV6-6|TRBJ1-5|12
ASRDRGGVQPQH
>TRBV7-2|TRBJ2-3|15
ASSSPGLAGNTDTQY
>TRBV27|TRBJ2-1|14
ASSPGGAGSYNEQF
>TRBV4-3|TRBJ1-4|14
ASSQDFGVQREKLF
>TRBV30|TRBJ1-2|13
AWSDPPETNYGYT
>TRBV4-1|TRBJ2-7|13
ASSQRTGGSYEQY
>TRBV28|TRBJ2-7|11
ASSLLRVYEQY
>TRBV27|TRBJ2-7|11
ASSWGVLYEQY
>TRBV4-2|TRBJ2-1|18
ASSHGGTSGGFFSYNEQF
>TRBV6-5|TRBJ1-5|12
ASSSLGGNQPQH
>TRBV30|TRBJ1-5|15
AWSVQAGGISNQPQH
>TRBV5-8|TRBJ1-6|13
ASSLSLSYNSPLH
>TRBV6-5|TRBJ1-4|10
ASSASMEKLF
>TRBV5-1|TRBJ2-3|12
ASTSRPGTDTQY
>TRBV4-1|TRBJ1-6|13
ASSPDRTYNSPLH
>TRBV9|TRBJ2-7|13
ASSVDTGGGYEQY